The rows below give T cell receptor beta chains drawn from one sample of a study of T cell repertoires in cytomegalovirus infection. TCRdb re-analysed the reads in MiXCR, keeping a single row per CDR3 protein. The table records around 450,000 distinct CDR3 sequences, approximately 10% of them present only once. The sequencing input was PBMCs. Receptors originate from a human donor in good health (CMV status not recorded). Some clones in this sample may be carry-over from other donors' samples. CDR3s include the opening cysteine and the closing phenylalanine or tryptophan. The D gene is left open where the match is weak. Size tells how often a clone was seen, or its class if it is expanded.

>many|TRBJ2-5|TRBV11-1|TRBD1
TGTGCCAGCAGGCAAACCACAGGGGCTCTTGCGACCCAGTACTTC
CASRQTTGALATQYF
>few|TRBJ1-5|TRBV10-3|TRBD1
TGTGCCATCAAACCGGGACAGGAGGATCAGCCCCAGCATTTT
CAIKPGQEDQPQHF
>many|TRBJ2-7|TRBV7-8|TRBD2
TGTGCCAGCAGCTTAAACCAGGGACTAGCGGGAGTGACCGACTCCTACGAGCAGTACTTC
CASSLNQGLAGVTDSYEQYF
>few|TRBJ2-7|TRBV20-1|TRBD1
TGCAGTGCTAGACCAGGACAGGGTAGGGTTTCCCCCTACGAGCAGTACTTC
CSARPGQGRVSPYEQYF
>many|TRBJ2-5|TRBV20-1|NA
TGCAGTGCTAGGACGCCGGGGGAGACCCAGTACTTC
CSARTPGETQYF
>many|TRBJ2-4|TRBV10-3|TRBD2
TGTGCCACGTCGGGGCTAGCGGGGGCCTCCGATCGGGTTCAGTACTTC
CATSGLAGASDRVQYF
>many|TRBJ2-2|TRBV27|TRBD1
TGTGCCAGCAGTCCGGACAGGGAGACCGGGGAGCTGTTTTTT
CASSPDRETGELFF
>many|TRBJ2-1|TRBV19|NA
TGTGCCAGTAGTCGGGCAGGGGTAAGCAATGAGCAGTTCTTC
CASSRAGVSNEQFF
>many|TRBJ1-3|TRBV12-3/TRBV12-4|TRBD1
TGTGCCAGCAGTCATCACAGGGGTTTCGAAAACACCATATATTTT
CASSHHRGFENTIYF
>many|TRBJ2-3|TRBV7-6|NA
TGTGCCAGCAGCTTATACAACAGTAGGACAGATACGCAGTATTTT
CASSLYNSRTDTQYF